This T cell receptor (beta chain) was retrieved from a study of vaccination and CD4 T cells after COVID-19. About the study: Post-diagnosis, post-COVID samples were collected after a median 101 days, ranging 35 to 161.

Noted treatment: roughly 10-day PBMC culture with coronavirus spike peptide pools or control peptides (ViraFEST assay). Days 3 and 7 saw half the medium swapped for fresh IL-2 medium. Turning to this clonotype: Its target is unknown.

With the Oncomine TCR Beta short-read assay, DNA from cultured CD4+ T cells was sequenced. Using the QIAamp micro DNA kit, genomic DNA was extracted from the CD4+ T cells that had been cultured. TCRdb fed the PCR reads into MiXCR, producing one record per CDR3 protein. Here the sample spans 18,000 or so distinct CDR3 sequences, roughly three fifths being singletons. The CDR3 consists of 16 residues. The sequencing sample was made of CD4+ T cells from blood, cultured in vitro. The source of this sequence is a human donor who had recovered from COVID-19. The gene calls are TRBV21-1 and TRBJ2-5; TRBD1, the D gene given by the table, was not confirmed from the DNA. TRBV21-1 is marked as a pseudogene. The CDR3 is CASSKRQGGVQETQYF. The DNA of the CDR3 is TGTGCCAGCAGCAAACGCCAGGGTGGGGTCCAAGAGACCCAGTACTTC.